The T cell receptor beta chain under discussion was sequenced for a study of blood T cells in healthy people across ages (dated by TCRdb to the mid-2010s). The study in broad terms: In model experiments, template switching captured roughly one uniquely barcoded TCR beta cDNA molecule for every two T cells. The study analyzed two additional independent replicas of 1 million unique cDNA reads from the same blood draw for two donors, one aged 18 to 29 and one aged 80 or older. The donors were divided into four age groups: young (average around 17 years), middle-aged (almost 40), aged (approximately 62) and long-lived (roughly 82). Age-related changes in TCR beta repertoire diversity were measured in the study by deep sequencing normalized with unique cDNA molecular identifiers. The full study reports these points: Observed TCR beta diversity correlated strongly with the percentage of naive T cells measured by flow cytometry. The CMV infection status of donors was not known, potentially confounding age-related changes in expanded clonotypes. Conclusive comparison of naive and antigen-experienced compartments was prevented by the profiling of bulk unsorted PBMCs. Estimates of total diversity based on one million sequenced T cells were regarded as lower bounds and as underestimates. Compared with the aged group, more naive CD4+ T cells, fewer expanded clones and increased TCR diversity were shown by the long-lived group, suggesting age selection. Observed TCR beta diversity per million T cells fell roughly linearly with age, and a significant reduction was already apparent by age about 38.

The donors were some 39 Caucasian individuals from Russia, aged 6 to 90 years, who were systemically healthy. Each donor gave about 9.8 milliliters of peripheral blood, drawn into EDTA-treated Vacutainer tubes. Ficoll-Paque density-gradient centrifugation was used to isolate PBMCs, with at least 7 million obtained per sample. Total RNA was extracted from PBMCs with Trizol reagent, with at least 5.5 micrograms obtained per sample. For every donor, flow cytometry on a PBMC aliquot measured the percentage of naive CD45RAhigh/CD27high T cells. A word on this clonotype: No antigen is known for it. Base quality data are lacking; no much larger clone is found one base away.

V lost 3 bases and J lost 4 bases; the stretch between them is 14 bases long. Spanning cysteine to phenylalanine, the CDR3 consists of 14 amino acids. The DNA shown is the 42-base CDR3, in frame from base 1. The germline V gene encodes CDR1 DFQATT and CDR2 SNEGSKA (reference sequence). Libraries were built with 5' RACE. Sequencer: Illumina HiSeq 2500. The second PCR ran for about 7 to 11 cycles and used a J-beta primer mix along with a sample-barcoded 5' primer. A template-switch 5' adaptor carrying 12 random nucleotides introduced a unique molecular identifier onto each TCR beta cDNA molecule. Each sample yielded at least 2.5 million CDR3-containing paired-end reads. First-strand cDNA was synthesized from all RNA with the Mint cDNA synthesis kit, primed by a TRBC-specific oligonucleotide. After uracil-DNA glycosylase treatment, a first 18-cycle PCR used universal primers M1SS and BC2_uni_R on all cDNA. For the original study's pipeline: Normalization of each sample was performed by random selection of 1 million high-quality reads, each carrying a distinct molecular identifier. Instead of being binned into consensus sequences, reads that shared molecular identifiers were thrown out. CDR3 identification, clonotype clustering and error correction used MiTCR with a Q25 quality threshold and the strictest error-elimination algorithm. A nonparametric unseen species model using Euler transformation provided a lower-bound estimate of total TCR beta diversity. TCRdb trimmed the raw reads at Q25, called clones with MiXCR and kept productive beta chains. For every CDR3 protein sequence, its rows merge into one entry that carries the most common genes and DNA. The V and J calls, along with clone size, are taken from TCRdb and not from the paper's own processing. This sample has about 780,000 distinct CDR3 sequences in its table, and about a quarter of those were observed once. Less than 3.5% of the sample is taken by the ten largest.

The data were also submitted as part of a second study, on T cells of mothers and their children. Reported in the second study: Nine systemically healthy Caucasian individuals, comprising three mothers and their six children, were included as donors. cDNA synthesis used all of the extracted RNA, with 1.5 ug of RNA in each 15 ul reaction. In the second PCR, the M1S primer added sample barcodes and 2-4 random nucleotides. Over 8 million TCR beta CDR3 reads came from each mother, compared with around 3 million reads from each child. Thymic selection shapes the output of TCR recombination in a similar way in related and unrelated pairs, and inherited differences have a minor effect. Related mother-child pairs always showed normalized repertoire overlap that was slightly higher than in unrelated mother-child pairs, though the difference was never significant. Persistent microchimeric T cell clones were not detected, at a sensitivity of around 99 clones per million clonotypes. The study used deep NGS to compare TCR beta repertoires of mothers and children, seeking features distinguishing related mother-child pairs from unrelated individuals. The mean age was roughly 44 +/- 4 years for the mothers and approximately 11 +/- 4 years for the children. Libraries were sequenced on Illumina HiSeq 2000 with 100+100 nt paired-end reads after adapter ligation with NEBNext reagents. To prevent cross-contamination, the mother and child libraries were prepared a month apart and were sequenced in separate runs. Each donor had between about 450,000 and 2,100,000 distinct TCR beta clonotypes identified. Naive TCR beta clonotypes were estimated from low-frequency clonotypes matched to each donor's FACS-determined naive share, without sorting.

This clonotype was sampled from a boy aged 5-17 years in good health. The sequenced sample consisted of blood. The chain is encoded by TRBV20-1 joined to TRBJ2-3, and the D gene may be TRBD2, 5 bases matching. At the DNA level, the sequence is TGCAGTGCTAGCAGGCTAGAGGGTCCAGATACGCAGTATTTT. Its coded protein is CSASRLEGPDTQYF.